The 3 T cell receptor beta chains below come from one sample, sequenced in a study of blood T cells in healthy people across ages (dated by TCRdb to the mid-2010s). The library was made by 5' RACE. The instrument given in TCRdb is Illumina HiSeq 2500. A second about 7 to 11 cycle PCR used a sample-barcoded 5' primer and a J-beta primer mix. TCRdb passed the public sequencing reads through fastp at Q25 and MiXCR, retaining productive beta sequences. Each CDR3 protein gets just one entry, which takes the most common genes and DNA from the rows behind it. The sample table lists roughly 1,100,000 distinct CDR3 sequences, 20% to 25% of them with a count of one. The ten largest clones take up 0.75% of the sample. The same sample was also studied in work on T cells of mothers and their children.

Sequencing used blood. These receptors all come from a girl aged 2-15 years in good health.

This clonotype was seen more than once but under ten times. The rearrangement links TRBV27 to TRBJ2-1, with D possibly being TRBD2 (6 bases). Germline assignment: CDR1 MNHEY and CDR2 SMNVEV (reference sequence). Trimming took off 1 base at V and 9 bases at J, with 16 bases between the two ends. The CDR3 is 15 amino acids. The CDR3 DNA sequence: TGTGCCAGCAGTTTATGGGGACTGGGTCTGGGTGAGCAGTTCTTC. This translates into CASSLWGLGLGEQFF.

The chain joins TRBV20-1 to TRBJ2-5; 10 nucleotides agree with TRBD2. This CDR3 has 15 amino acids. The V gene end was trimmed by 3 bases and the J gene end by 1 base; junction bases not matched to a gene: 5. Germline CDR1 reads DFQATT; CDR2 reads SNEGSKA (reference sequence). CDR3 coding DNA: TGCAGTGCTAGGGGACTAGCGCTAATCCAAGAGACCCAGTACTTC. It is translated as CSARGLALIQETQYF.

This clonotype was seen a handful of times. The chain joins TRBV7-9 to TRBJ2-1; a possible D gene is TRBD2 (7 bases). Between the trimmed V and J ends, which lost 2 bases and 7 bases, there was a span of 15 bases. Germline V lookup: CDR1 SEHNR, CDR2 FQNEAQ (reference sequence). CDR3 length: 15 amino acids. The CDR3 nucleotides are TGTGCCAGCAGCTTATTGGGGGGGGGCCGAAATGAGCAGTTCTTC. Residues: CASSLLGGGRNEQFF.